The rows below give T cell receptor beta chains drawn from one sample of a study of T cells in Graves' hyperthyroidism and ophthalmopathy. In TCRdb, the multiplex PCR reads were re-called with MiXCR into one record per CDR3 protein. The sample includes hundreds of thousands of distinct CDR3 sequences, about 35% seen only once; the top ten take roughly 30%. Sample: blood. These receptor sequences come from a woman aged 40 to 50 with Graves' hyperthyroidism. Both conserved end residues are part of each CDR3. Fields, in order: clone size, J gene, D gene, V gene, CDR3 DNA, CDR3 protein. The D gene is left open where the match is weak. Size tells how often a clone was seen (once, few, many) or the class of an expanded clone, and some rows leave it out.

clone size: NA
J gene: TRBJ1-2
D gene: NA
V gene: TRBV7-2
CDR3 DNA: TGTGCCAGCACCCTTGAGGGGGGCTCCTATGGCTACACCTTC
CDR3 protein: CASTLEGGSYGYTF

clone size: NA
J gene: TRBJ1-4
D gene: NA
V gene: TRBV5-4
CDR3 DNA: TGTGCCAGCAGCTTCTGGCCCTCAAATGAAAAACTGTTTTTT
CDR3 protein: CASSFWPSNEKLFF

clone size: few
J gene: TRBJ2-5
D gene: NA
V gene: TRBV12-3/TRBV12-4
CDR3 DNA: TGTGCCAGCAGTTTAGGGGAAGGACAGACAAAAGAGACCCAGTACTTC
CDR3 protein: CASSLGEGQTKETQYF

clone size: NA
J gene: TRBJ1-1
D gene: NA
V gene: TRBV4-1
CDR3 DNA: TGCGCCAGCAGCCAAAGACAGTTGAACACTGAAGCTTTCTTT
CDR3 protein: CASSQRQLNTEAFF

clone size: many
J gene: TRBJ1-1
D gene: NA
V gene: TRBV4-3
CDR3 DNA: TGCGCCAGCAGCCAAGGTGGGGACGGGACTGAAGCTTTCTTT
CDR3 protein: CASSQGGDGTEAFF

clone size: few
J gene: TRBJ1-5
D gene: NA
V gene: TRBV4-3
CDR3 DNA: TGCGCCAGCAGCCAAGTTGTCACAGGGAATCAGCCCCAGCATTTT
CDR3 protein: CASSQVVTGNQPQHF

clone size: NA
J gene: TRBJ1-3
D gene: NA
V gene: TRBV6-1
CDR3 DNA: TGTGCCAGCAGTGAAGGTGCCAGAACAAACACCATATATTTT
CDR3 protein: CASSEGARTNTIYF

clone size: NA
J gene: TRBJ1-5
D gene: NA
V gene: TRBV12-3/TRBV12-4
CDR3 DNA: TGTGCCAGCAGTCCCGGACCGTTCAATCAGCCCCAGCGTTTT
CDR3 protein: CASSPGPFNQPQRF

clone size: many
J gene: TRBJ1-1
D gene: NA
V gene: TRBV11-2
CDR3 DNA: TGTGCCAGCAGCTTAGGGAACCAAGCTTTCTTT
CDR3 protein: CASSLGNQAFF

clone size: few
J gene: TRBJ2-7
D gene: NA
V gene: TRBV2
CDR3 DNA: TGTGCCAGCAGTGATCGGGGTCGGCATCTCGCCTACGAGCAGTACTTC
CDR3 protein: CASSDRGRHLAYEQYF

clone size: many
J gene: TRBJ1-2
D gene: NA
V gene: TRBV29-1
CDR3 DNA: TGCAGCGTTGTCCTTGGGGGCCGGTATGGCTACACCTTC
CDR3 protein: CSVVLGGRYGYTF

clone size: NA
J gene: TRBJ1-6
D gene: NA
V gene: TRBV5-8
CDR3 DNA: TGTGCCAGCAGCTTCGTCAGCTCCTATAATTCACCCCTCCACTTT
CDR3 protein: CASSFVSSYNSPLHF

clone size: few
J gene: TRBJ2-2
D gene: NA
V gene: TRBV6-2/TRBV6-3
CDR3 DNA: TGTGCCAGCAGGCTGCCCCATCGGGGAATCGGGGAGCTGTTTTTT
CDR3 protein: CASRLPHRGIGELFF

clone size: NA
J gene: TRBJ1-2
D gene: NA
V gene: TRBV6-6
CDR3 DNA: TGTGCCAGCAGACTGGGGTTAAAGGATGGCTACACCTTC
CDR3 protein: CASRLGLKDGYTF

clone size: NA
J gene: TRBJ2-5
D gene: NA
V gene: TRBV28
CDR3 DNA: TGTGCCAGCAGTTTAGGGGGGCCCGTTCGGGAGACCCAGTACTTC
CDR3 protein: CASSLGGPVRETQYF

clone size: many
J gene: TRBJ1-2
D gene: NA
V gene: TRBV7-7
CDR3 DNA: TGTGCTAGCAGCACGGACGGAAACGGGTATGGCTACACCTTC
CDR3 protein: CASSTDGNGYGYTF

clone size: many
J gene: TRBJ2-2
D gene: NA
V gene: TRBV2
CDR3 DNA: TGTGCCAGCAGTGGGGTTAGCGCGAACACCGGGGAGCTGTTTTTT
CDR3 protein: CASSGVSANTGELFF

clone size: few
J gene: TRBJ1-1
D gene: TRBD1
V gene: TRBV7-2
CDR3 DNA: TGTGCCAGCAGCTTAGTACCGACAGGGTTGAACACTGAAGCTTTCTTT
CDR3 protein: CASSLVPTGLNTEAFF

clone size: NA
J gene: TRBJ1-1
D gene: NA
V gene: TRBV2
CDR3 DNA: TGTGCCAGCCGGGTAGAAGAGAGCACTGAAGCTTTCTTT
CDR3 protein: CASRVEESTEAFF

clone size: NA
J gene: TRBJ1-4
D gene: NA
V gene: TRBV11-2
CDR3 DNA: TGTGCCAGCAGCTTACGGGGGGCAGAGGAAAAACTGTTTTTT
CDR3 protein: CASSLRGAEEKLFF

clone size: many
J gene: TRBJ2-2
D gene: NA
V gene: TRBV10-3
CDR3 DNA: TGTGCCACGGGACCAAACACCGGGGAGCTGTTTTTT
CDR3 protein: CATGPNTGELFF

clone size: NA
J gene: TRBJ1-1
D gene: TRBD1
V gene: TRBV3-1
CDR3 DNA: TGTGCCAGCAGCCAAGTTGAGGGGGCTAGTGAAGCTTTCTTT
CDR3 protein: CASSQVEGASEAFF

clone size: few
J gene: TRBJ1-6
D gene: NA
V gene: TRBV6-2/TRBV6-3
CDR3 DNA: TGTGCCAGCAGTCCCTTTTTTCCGAATTCACCCCTCCACTTT
CDR3 protein: CASSPFFPNSPLHF

clone size: NA
J gene: TRBJ1-1
D gene: NA
V gene: TRBV10-3
CDR3 DNA: TGTGCCAGCAGTTTATTCGGTTCTGAAGCTTTCTTT
CDR3 protein: CASSLFGSEAFF

clone size: few
J gene: TRBJ2-1
D gene: NA
V gene: TRBV10-3
CDR3 DNA: TGTGCCATCAGCACTAGCTCCTACAATGAGCAGTTCTTC
CDR3 protein: CAISTSSYNEQFF

clone size: NA
J gene: TRBJ1-1
D gene: TRBD1
V gene: TRBV6-1
CDR3 DNA: TGTGCCAGCAGTTCAGATTCGACAGGGGGCACTGAAGCTTTCTTT
CDR3 protein: CASSSDSTGGTEAFF

clone size: few
J gene: TRBJ2-5
D gene: NA
V gene: TRBV6-1
CDR3 DNA: TGTGCCAGCAGTGAAGCGCCACTAGCTCGTCGGACCCAGTACTTC
CDR3 protein: CASSEAPLARRTQYF

clone size: NA
J gene: TRBJ1-5
D gene: TRBD1
V gene: TRBV7-8
CDR3 DNA: TGTGCCAGCAGATTTTCGGACAGGGGGCTTTCGAGCAATCAGCCCCAGCATTTT
CDR3 protein: CASRFSDRGLSSNQPQHF

clone size: many
J gene: TRBJ1-2
D gene: NA
V gene: TRBV12-3/TRBV12-4
CDR3 DNA: TGTGCCAGCACCGGAGGACAGAATTATGGCTACACCTTC
CDR3 protein: CASTGGQNYGYTF

clone size: few
J gene: TRBJ1-2
D gene: NA
V gene: TRBV7-9
CDR3 DNA: TGTGCCAGCAGCTTGGGTTCTACGGGCGTCGGCTATGGCTACACCTTC
CDR3 protein: CASSLGSTGVGYGYTF

clone size: many
J gene: TRBJ1-4
D gene: NA
V gene: TRBV19
CDR3 DNA: TGTGCCAGTAGCCGAACTCGAGATGAAAAACTGTTTTTT
CDR3 protein: CASSRTRDEKLFF

clone size: many
J gene: TRBJ2-7
D gene: NA
V gene: TRBV7-9
CDR3 DNA: TGTGCCAGCAGCAACACAGGGTACGAGCAGTACTTC
CDR3 protein: CASSNTGYEQYF

clone size: few
J gene: TRBJ2-2
D gene: TRBD1
V gene: TRBV6-5
CDR3 DNA: TGTGCCAGCAGTTACCTACAGGGGATGGGGACCGGGGAGCTGTTTTTT
CDR3 protein: CASSYLQGMGTGELFF

clone size: few
J gene: TRBJ1-1
D gene: NA
V gene: TRBV7-2
CDR3 DNA: TGTGCCAGCAGCTTAGTAGGCACCATGAACACTGAAGCTTTCTTT
CDR3 protein: CASSLVGTMNTEAFF

clone size: NA
J gene: TRBJ1-1
D gene: NA
V gene: TRBV10-3
CDR3 DNA: TGTGCCATCAGTGACCCTAACGGTGATGGGGCTGAAGCTTTCTTT
CDR3 protein: CAISDPNGDGAEAFF

clone size: many
J gene: TRBJ2-5
D gene: TRBD1
V gene: TRBV2
CDR3 DNA: TGTGCCAGCGGGACAGGAGGGGAGACCCAGTACTTC
CDR3 protein: CASGTGGETQYF

clone size: NA
J gene: TRBJ2-1
D gene: NA
V gene: TRBV2
CDR3 DNA: TGTGCCAGCAGTGTTCCGGTTCTAAATGAGCAGTTCTTC
CDR3 protein: CASSVPVLNEQFF

clone size: many
J gene: TRBJ2-5
D gene: NA
V gene: TRBV7-3
CDR3 DNA: TGTGCCAGCAGTCCCTCTGCCCAAGAGACCCAGTACTTC
CDR3 protein: CASSPSAQETQYF

clone size: NA
J gene: TRBJ2-7
D gene: NA
V gene: TRBV2
CDR3 DNA: TGTGCCAGCTCTCCCCTCGGGGGGCAAAGGTCCTACGAGCAGTACTTC
CDR3 protein: CASSPLGGQRSYEQYF

clone size: NA
J gene: TRBJ1-2
D gene: NA
V gene: TRBV13
CDR3 DNA: TGTGCCAGCAGCTTAGCCCTGGCAGGGGCTGGAAACACCTTC
CDR3 protein: CASSLALAGAGNTF

clone size: few
J gene: TRBJ2-7
D gene: NA
V gene: TRBV3-1
CDR3 DNA: TGTGCCAGCAGCCAAGATGCGGGCCCCTACGAGCAGTACTTC
CDR3 protein: CASSQDAGPYEQYF

clone size: NA
J gene: TRBJ1-2
D gene: NA
V gene: TRBV29-1
CDR3 DNA: TGCAGCTTGGAGGGACCCTCGAAGGGCTATGGCTACACCTTC
CDR3 protein: CSLEGPSKGYGYTF

clone size: many
J gene: TRBJ1-1
D gene: TRBD1
V gene: TRBV20-1
CDR3 DNA: TGCAGTGCTAGTTTGCAGGGGGCAGGAAACACTGAAGCTTTCTTT
CDR3 protein: CSASLQGAGNTEAFF

clone size: NA
J gene: TRBJ2-1
D gene: TRBD2
V gene: TRBV7-9
CDR3 DNA: TGTGCCAGCAGCTTATTCGCTAGCGGTACCTACAATGAGCAGTTCTTC
CDR3 protein: CASSLFASGTYNEQFF

clone size: NA
J gene: TRBJ2-7
D gene: TRBD2
V gene: TRBV7-2
CDR3 DNA: TGTGCCAGCAGCCGGGCAGGGCTAGCGGGGTACGAGCAGTACTTC
CDR3 protein: CASSRAGLAGYEQYF

clone size: NA
J gene: TRBJ2-6
D gene: NA
V gene: TRBV5-1
CDR3 DNA: TGCGCCAGCAGCTTGGGACATAGCTCCTCCGGGGCCAACGTCCTGACTTTC
CDR3 protein: CASSLGHSSSGANVLTF

clone size: NA
J gene: TRBJ1-5
D gene: NA
V gene: TRBV6-6
CDR3 DNA: TGTGCCAGCAGGGAACCGGGACTTAATCAGCCCCAGCATTTT
CDR3 protein: CASREPGLNQPQHF

clone size: many
J gene: TRBJ2-2
D gene: NA
V gene: TRBV7-2
CDR3 DNA: TGTGCCAGCAGCTTGGACACCGGGGAGCTGTTTTTT
CDR3 protein: CASSLDTGELFF

clone size: NA
J gene: TRBJ2-5
D gene: TRBD2
V gene: TRBV5-5
CDR3 DNA: TGTGCCAGCAGCTTCTTTCTAGCGGGGGGCCAAGAGACCCAGTACTTC
CDR3 protein: CASSFFLAGGQETQYF

clone size: NA
J gene: TRBJ2-7
D gene: TRBD2
V gene: TRBV2
CDR3 DNA: TGTGCCAGTGGTCGAGCGGGAGCTTCGTACGAGCAGCACTTC
CDR3 protein: CASGRAGASYEQHF

clone size: NA
J gene: TRBJ2-5
D gene: NA
V gene: TRBV20-1
CDR3 DNA: TGCAGTGCTAGAGATGAGACAGGAGAAGAGACCCAGTACTTC
CDR3 protein: CSARDETGEETQYF

clone size: NA
J gene: TRBJ2-7
D gene: NA
V gene: TRBV7-2
CDR3 DNA: TGTGCCAGCAGTTTCACCCTGGGGGGCTACGAGCAGTACTTC
CDR3 protein: CASSFTLGGYEQYF

clone size: few
J gene: TRBJ1-5
D gene: NA
V gene: TRBV4-1
CDR3 DNA: TGCGCCAGCAGTAGACAGGTCGGCATCGGGCAGCCCCAGCATTTT
CDR3 protein: CASSRQVGIGQPQHF